This passage covers 4 T cell receptor beta chains from one sample sequenced in a study of cytomegalovirus exposure and HLA in healthy donors. Vbeta (60) and Jbeta (13) primers were used in the PCR. The assay was immunoSEQ multiplex PCR, and TCRdb's table has in-frame clones only and misses some. The sample records 150,000 to 200,000 clones, about 59% being singletons. What was sequenced was PBMCs. The receptors derive from a man aged 35-49 years in good health and CMV-seronegative.

A few counts support this clone. The conserved closing phenylalanine or tryptophan is absent in this CDR3, likely reflecting a read error. Because the CDR3's place on the DNA is in doubt, the DNA is left out and the CDR3 is given as listed by TCRdb. The chain carries TRBV5-4 and TRBJ2-3; the table's D call TRBD1 went unverified against the DNA. CDR1 and CDR2 from the germline V gene are SGHNT and YYREEE (reference sequence). From its first to its last residue, the CDR3 has 12 amino acids. The CDR3 reads CASSSPDDTGGL.

A single count supports this clone. The chain carries TRBV6-6 and TRBJ2-1, with D hard to call. V lost 7 bases and J 1 base, leaving 8 bases between the germline ends. The CDR3 is 13 amino acids. CDR1 and CDR2 from the germline V gene are MNHNY and SVGAGI (reference sequence). CDR3 bases: TGTGCCAGCACCAGTGGTTCCTACAATGAGCAGTTCTTC. This encodes CASTSGSYNEQFF.

V is TRBV4-2 and J is TRBJ1-2; no definite D call. Germline V lookup: CDR1 LGHNA, CDR2 YNFKEQ. V lost 5 bases and J 1 base, leaving 11 bases between the germline ends. This CDR3 has 14 amino acids. In nucleotides, the CDR3 is TGTGCCAGCAGCTCAGGTGGGCTTAACTATGGCTACACCTTC. It specifies CASSSGGLNYGYTF.

For the CDR3, the DNA is TGTGCCAGCTCAAGGGGAGATACGCAGTATTTT. It yields the protein CASSRGDTQYF. This chain links TRBV18 with TRBJ2-3, with D perhaps matching TRBD1 (5 bases). This CDR3 comprises 11 residues. The germline CDR1 and CDR2 sequences are KGHSH and LQKENI. The V end lost 5 bases, the J end lost 5 bases, and 5 bases lay between the germline ends.